These 16 T cell receptor beta chains were sequenced from one sample in a study of T cell repertoires in cytomegalovirus infection. These receptors have no known antigen. TCRdb reprocessed the reads via MiXCR and lists one record per CDR3 protein. The table lists 800,000 to 950,000 distinct CDR3 sequences, approximately 30% of them singletons. The sequences come from cultured CD8+ T cells from PBMCs, collected from culture after CMV antigen stimulation. The receptors here all came from a human donor in good health (CMV status not recorded). Some clones in this sample may be carry-over from other donors' samples.

The chain employs TRBV6-8 and TRBJ1-1, with D maybe TRBD1 (5 bases). The CDR3 spans 14 residues. The germline V gene has CDR1 MNHGY and CDR2 SAAAGT. Trimming stripped 4 bases from V and 2 bases from J, with 11 bases between. CDR3 sequence reads: CASSFGDGNTEAFF. DNA for the CDR3: TGTGCCAGCAGTTTCGGGGACGGAAACACTGAAGCTTTCTTT.

V is TRBV4-1 and J is TRBJ2-3; D is undetermined. The CDR3 is made up of 13 amino acids. The V gene lost 2 bases and the J gene lost 6 bases, with 9 bases spanning the gap. Germline CDR1 and CDR2: MGHRA and YSYEKL. The CDR3 bases are TGCGCCAGCAGCCAAATCCCCACGGATACGCAGTATTTT. Its protein product is CASSQIPTDTQYF.

This clonotype was observed a few times. V is TRBV15 and J is TRBJ1-1; 10 bases line up with TRBD1. The trim removed 3 bases at V and 1 base at J, leaving 2 bases unmatched. The CDR3 extends over 15 amino acids. Germline CDR1 and CDR2: LNHNV and YYDKDF (reference sequence). CDR3: CATSRDRGSNTEAFF. The CDR3 nucleotides are TGTGCCACCAGCAGGGACAGGGGGTCGAACACTGAAGCTTTCTTT. Filled out from reference TRBV15 and TRBJ1-1, the complete variable domain reads DAMVIQNPRYQVTQFGKPVTLSCSQTLNHNVMYWYQQKSSQAPKLLFHYYDKDFNNEADTPDNFQSRRPNTSFCFLDIRSPGLGDTAMYLCATSRDRGSNTEAFFGQGTRLTVV.

Of note for this clonotype: One end of the junction is discordant with germline, which a read error may explain. This chain links TRBV5-1 with TRBJ2-1; TRBD2 matches at 11 bases. From germline, CDR1 is SGHRS and CDR2 YFSETQ. This CDR3 is 17 amino acids long. CDR3 sequence: CVSSPVLAGGPRDEQFF. For the CDR3, the DNA is TGCGTCAGCAGCCCGGTGCTAGCGGGGGGTCCACGGGATGAGCAGTTCTTC. The whole variable domain, remainder taken from reference TRBV5-1 and TRBJ2-1, is KAGVTQTPRYLIKTRGQQVTLSCSPISGHRSVSWYQQTPGQGLQFLFEYFSETQRNKGNFPGRFSGRQFSNSRSEMNVSTLELGDSALYLCVSSPVLAGGPRDEQFFGPGTRLTVL.

A few counts support this clonotype. V and J are TRBV7-9 and TRBJ2-1, with D uncertain. Trimming left V 4 bases short and J 6 bases short, with 13 bases between. The CDR3 spans 14 residues. CDR1 is SEHNR and CDR2 is FQNEAQ in the germline V gene (reference sequence). This CDR3 reads CASSSSPSLNEQFF. CDR3 sequence (DNA): TGTGCCAGCAGCTCCTCGCCCTCGCTCAATGAGCAGTTCTTC.

This chain uses TRBV5-6 with TRBJ2-7; 10 bases are a match to TRBD1. The length of the CDR3 is 15 residues. The V gene's germline CDR1 is SGHDT and CDR2 YYEEEE. V was clipped by 1 base and J by 2 bases; unmatched bases: 3. CDR3 sequence (DNA): TGTGCCAGCAGCTTGATGGGACAGGGGCCCTACGAGCAGTACGTC. Residues: CASSLMGQGPYEQYV.

This rearrangement joins TRBV5-4 to TRBJ2-2, with unresolved D. Trimming left V 4 bases short and J 4 bases short, with 17 bases between. The CDR3 spans 16 residues. Germline CDR1 is SGHNT and CDR2 is YYREEE (reference sequence). CDR3 coding DNA: TGTGCCAGCAGCCCCCGGAGTGTGGGGTTCACCGGGGAGCTGTTTTTT. This codes for CASSPRSVGFTGELFF.

This clonotype turned up a few times. V is TRBV6-1 and J is TRBJ2-1, with D perhaps being TRBD1 or TRBD2 (7 bases each). V was trimmed by 2 bases and J by 6 bases, leaving 17 bases between them. Germline V CDR1 and CDR2: MNHNS, SASEGT. CDR3 length equals 16 residues. The CDR3 DNA is TGTGCCAGCAGTGAACGGCCAGGGGGAGGGGGCAATGAGCAGTTCTTC. Residues: CASSERPGGGGNEQFF.

This clonotype has only a few counts. The chain joins TRBV20-1 to TRBJ2-7; the D is unclear. Trimming pared 6 bases from V and 1 base from J, leaving 16 bases between. The CDR3 contains 14 residues. CDR1 is DFQATT and CDR2 is SNEGSKA in the germline V gene (reference sequence). The CDR3 nucleotides are TGCAGTGCACAAGAATGGCAGGAGTCCTACGAGCAGTACTTC. It is translated as CSAQEWQESYEQYF.

This chain connects TRBV18 to TRBJ2-7; possible D gene TRBD2, 5 bases. Trimming removed 1 base at V and 4 bases at J, with 23 bases between. The CDR3 length is 18 residues. Germline V CDR1 and CDR2: KGHSH, LQKENI. CDR3: CASSPRAGRVPVSYEQYF. In DNA, the CDR3 is TGTGCCAGCTCACCACGGGCGGGTAGGGTCCCAGTCTCTTACGAGCAGTACTTC.

The chain carries TRBV27 and TRBJ2-1, with TRBD1 identical over 7 bases. The V segment lost 6 bases and the J segment 6 bases; nucleotides outside the gene matches: 8. The CDR3 spans 14 residues. Germline V gene data show CDR1 as MNHEY and CDR2 as SMNVEV (reference sequence). In nucleotides, the CDR3 is TGTGCCAGCAGATACAAGGGACAGCGCAATGAGCAGTTCTTC. Translating gives CASRYKGQRNEQFF.

V and J are TRBV10-2 and TRBJ2-7; D is unresolved. V dropped 3 bases and J dropped 3 bases, with 12 bases sitting between them. Germline V CDR1 and CDR2: WSHSY, SAAADI. The CDR3 is 14 residues long. The CDR3 is CASSDNRAVYEQYF. DNA of the CDR3: TGCGCCAGCAGTGACAATCGGGCCGTCTACGAGCAGTACTTC.

The gene calls are TRBV20-1 and TRBJ2-1; unclear D gene. In germline, CDR1 is DFQATT, CDR2 SNEGSKA (reference sequence). The CDR3 length is 14 residues. V was trimmed by 1 base and J by 7 bases, leaving 14 bases between them. This CDR3 reads CSARVFDHSNEQFF. The CDR3 nucleotides are TGCAGTGCTAGAGTGTTTGATCATTCGAATGAGCAGTTCTTC.

This clonotype was counted many times. The rearrangement uses TRBV7-2 and TRBJ2-5, with D tentatively TRBD1 (5 bases). The CDR3 is 17 amino acids. CDR1 is SGHTA and CDR2 is FQGNSA in the germline V gene. V lost 1 base, J lost 3 bases, and 18 bases lay in between. CDR3 residues: CASSLELQVQNEETQYF. The CDR3 DNA follows: TGTGCCAGCAGCTTAGAATTACAGGTGCAAAATGAAGAGACCCAGTACTTC.

V is TRBV7-2 and J is TRBJ2-7, with TRBD1 identical over 9 bases. CDR1 is SGHTA and CDR2 is FQGNSA in the germline V gene. After removal of 4 bases from V and 3 bases from J, the junction contained 7 bases not matched to a gene. The CDR3 spans 15 residues. CDR3 sequence (DNA): TGTGCCAGCAGCTACGGACAGGGGTTCTTCTACGAGCAGTACTTC. It encodes CASSYGQGFFYEQYF.

This clonotype came up a few times. The V call is TRBV7-9, the J call TRBJ1-1, with D hard to call. Germline CDR1 is SEHNR and CDR2 is FQNEAQ (reference sequence). This CDR3 region has 12 residues. Trimming took 1 base from V and 5 from J, leaving 5 bases between them. CDR3 in DNA: TGTGCCAGCAGCTTAGTCCCTACTGAAGCTTTCTTT. Translated: CASSLVPTEAFF.